The rows below give T cell receptor beta chains drawn from one sample of a study of T cell repertoires in cytomegalovirus infection. TCRdb used MiXCR to reprocess the reads, holding one entry per CDR3 protein. The table has fewer than 350,000 distinct CDR3 sequences, approximately 32% seen once. Antigen specificity for these receptors is unknown. The starting material was cultured PBMCs, obtained from culture after CMV antigen stimulation. The receptors were sampled from a human donor in good health (CMV status not recorded). Some clones in this sample may be carry-over from other donors' samples. Both conserved end residues are part of each CDR3. A D gene is named only where the DNA matches it firmly. Expanded clones get a size class; other rows say once, few or many, or leave the size out.

d_gene,abundance,j_gene,v_gene,CDR3aa,CDR3nt
-,-,TRBJ2-1,TRBV24-1,CATTPGSGGHNEQFF,TGTGCCACCACCCCTGGGTCAGGGGGGCACAATGAGCAGTTCTTC
TRBD1,few,TRBJ1-1,TRBV19,CASSVDRANTEAFF,TGTGCCAGTAGTGTAGACAGGGCGAACACTGAAGCTTTCTTT
TRBD1,few,TRBJ1-1,TRBV7-6,CASSPTQGGEAFF,TGTGCCAGCAGCCCTACCCAGGGGGGTGAAGCTTTCTTT
-,-,TRBJ2-5,TRBV6-8,CASSQLAVKTQYF,TGTGCCAGCAGCCAATTAGCGGTCAAGACCCAGTACTTC
TRBD1,few,TRBJ2-7,TRBV10-3,CAIRTGGNEQYF,TGTGCCATCAGAACAGGGGGCAACGAGCAGTACTTC
-,few,TRBJ2-3,TRBV4-1,CASSQDRRVGLGTDTQYF,TGCGCCAGCAGCCAAGATCGGAGGGTCGGTCTGGGCACAGATACGCAGTATTTT
TRBD1,-,TRBJ1-3,TRBV7-8,CASSPDRGLGGNTIYF,TGTGCCAGCAGCCCCGACAGGGGGCTAGGAGGAAACACCATATATTTT
-,many,TRBJ1-1,TRBV24-1,CATRGLVGSTEAFF,TGTGCCACCAGAGGTCTCGTGGGGAGCACTGAAGCTTTCTTT
TRBD1,-,TRBJ1-5,TRBV6-6,CASKRTGAYSNQPQHF,TGTGCCAGCAAGAGGACAGGGGCGTATAGCAATCAGCCCCAGCATTTT
-,few,TRBJ1-1,TRBV27,CASSWASMNTEAFF,TGTGCCAGCAGTTGGGCCTCAATGAACACTGAAGCTTTCTTT
TRBD1,few,TRBJ1-1,TRBV4-2,CASSEGQQGVAEAFF,TGTGCCAGCAGCGAAGGGCAGCAGGGGGTTGCTGAAGCTTTCTTT
-,few,TRBJ2-1,TRBV4-2,CASSQDLRNEQFF,TGTGCCAGCAGCCAAGATTTACGGAATGAGCAGTTCTTC
-,-,TRBJ2-7,TRBV7-6,CASSLDPTAPYEQYF,TGTGCCAGCAGCTTAGATCCGACGGCGCCCTACGAGCAGTACTTC
-,-,TRBJ1-1,TRBV10-3,CAISPAGRGTEAFF,TGTGCCATCAGTCCGGCCGGGAGGGGCACTGAAGCTTTCTTT
-,-,TRBJ2-7,TRBV20-1,CSARETRGNSYEQYF,TGCAGTGCTAGAGAAACCAGGGGAAATTCCTACGAGCAGTACTTC
-,-,TRBJ1-1,TRBV7-6,CASSLNGGRTEAFF,TGTGCCAGCAGCTTAAATGGGGGGAGGACTGAAGCTTTCTTT
TRBD1,-,TRBJ2-3,TRBV5-4,CASSPRDRVTDTQYF,TGTGCCAGCAGCCCCCGTGACAGGGTCACAGATACGCAGTATTTT
TRBD2,-,TRBJ2-3,TRBV19,CASSGGTSGHPSTDTQYF,TGTGCCAGTAGTGGTGGGACTAGCGGGCATCCAAGCACAGATACGCAGTATTTT
TRBD1,-,TRBJ1-5,TRBV20-1,CSGLKGAGQPQHF,TGCAGTGGCCTTAAGGGGGCAGGTCAGCCCCAGCATTTT
TRBD1,-,TRBJ2-7,TRBV7-8,CASSPNNRGHEQYF,TGTGCCAGCAGCCCGAATAACAGGGGCCACGAGCAGTACTTC
-,-,TRBJ2-3,TRBV28,CASSLPNTDTQYF,TGTGCCAGCAGTTTACCTAACACAGATACGCAGTATTTT
TRBD1,few,TRBJ2-1,TRBV29-1,CSVKGTGGASYNEQFF,TGCAGCGTTAAAGGGACAGGGGGCGCTTCCTACAATGAGCAGTTCTTC
TRBD2,few,TRBJ2-5,TRBV10-3,CAISAGGSGSETQYF,TGTGCCATCAGCGCCGGCGGGAGCGGATCTGAGACCCAGTACTTC
TRBD1,many,TRBJ1-1,TRBV10-3,CATAGTVNTEAFF,TGTGCCACCGCCGGGACAGTGAACACTGAAGCTTTCTTT
-,medium-sized,TRBJ1-5,TRBV7-8,CASSLAKRMTGQPQHF,TGTGCCAGCAGCTTAGCGAAGCGGATGACAGGACAGCCCCAGCATTTT
-,-,TRBJ1-2,TRBV12-3/TRBV12-4,CASNLANYGYTF,TGTGCCAGCAACTTAGCTAACTATGGCTACACCTTC
TRBD1,-,TRBJ2-5,TRBV5-1,CASTLTGGVETQYF,TGCGCCAGCACCCTTACAGGGGGCGTAGAGACCCAGTACTTC
-,-,TRBJ2-1,TRBV19,CASRIDTKSYNEQFF,TGTGCCAGTAGGATAGACACAAAGTCCTACAATGAGCAGTTCTTC
-,few,TRBJ2-3,TRBV20-1,CSAPPQGSTDTQYF,TGCAGTGCTCCCCCTCAGGGGAGCACAGATACGCAGTATTTT
-,few,TRBJ2-2,TRBV7-6,CASSTPGELFF,TGTGCCAGCAGCACTCCCGGGGAGCTGTTTTTT
-,few,TRBJ2-7,TRBV28,CASSPPGESSYEQYF,TGTGCCAGCAGTCCCCCGGGGGAGAGCTCCTACGAGCAGTACTTC
-,-,TRBJ1-2,TRBV10-3,CAISESRQHYGYTF,TGTGCCATCAGTGAGTCCAGGCAGCACTATGGCTACACCTTC
TRBD1,-,TRBJ1-1,TRBV9,CASSVGARGGGGGMNTEAFF,TGTGCCAGCAGCGTAGGGGCAAGAGGGGGAGGAGGGGGCATGAACACTGAAGCTTTCTTT
TRBD2,-,TRBJ2-1,TRBV11-3,CASSRSRAGGPEFF,TGTGCCAGCAGCAGGAGTCGGGCGGGAGGGCCAGAGTTCTTC
-,few,TRBJ2-2,TRBV7-6,CASSSGTATNTGELFF,TGTGCCAGCAGCTCTGGGACGGCGACGAACACCGGGGAGCTGTTTTTT
TRBD2,-,TRBJ2-1,TRBV11-3,CASSGGLAGSQFF,TGTGCCAGCAGCGGGGGACTAGCGGGATCCCAGTTCTTC
TRBD1,few,TRBJ2-5,TRBV14,CASSTFRTGPYQETQYF,TGTGCCAGCAGCACCTTTAGGACAGGGCCGTACCAAGAGACCCAGTACTTC
-,-,TRBJ2-2,TRBV7-6,CASSFGRANTGELFF,TGTGCTAGCAGCTTTGGCAGAGCGAACACCGGGGAGCTGTTTTTT
TRBD2,-,TRBJ2-3,TRBV20-1,CSASGLAGAPRDTQYF,TGCAGTGCTAGCGGGCTAGCGGGAGCACCGCGCGATACGCAGTATTTT
-,few,TRBJ1-2,TRBV30,CAWSDHGGNYGYTF,TGTGCCTGGAGTGACCATGGGGGAAACTATGGCTACACCTTC
TRBD2,few,TRBJ2-3,TRBV5-1,CASRLAESTDTQYF,TGCGCCAGCAGGCTAGCGGAAAGCACAGATACGCAGTATTTT
-,few,TRBJ2-3,TRBV27,CASSFRSASTDTQYF,TGTGCCAGCAGTTTTAGAAGCGCTAGCACAGATACGCAGTATTTT
-,-,TRBJ1-2,TRBV15,CATSRDRVGGDGYTF,TGTGCCACCAGCAGAGATCGTGTCGGTGGGGATGGCTACACCTTC
-,-,TRBJ1-2,TRBV28,CASSLFRQPPYGYTF,TGTGCCAGCAGTTTATTCCGACAGCCCCCATACGGCTACACCTTC
TRBD1,many,TRBJ1-1,TRBV7-6,CASSQGQAGTEAFF,TGTGCCAGCAGCCAAGGACAGGCGGGCACTGAAGCTTTCTTT
-,-,TRBJ2-3,TRBV6-2/TRBV6-3,CASRGSNTDTQYF,TGTGCCAGCAGGGGGTCAAACACAGATACGCAGTATTTT
TRBD1,many,TRBJ1-2,TRBV28,CASSDGTGHYTF,TGTGCCAGCAGCGACGGGACAGGGCACTACACCTTC
TRBD1,many,TRBJ1-5,TRBV12-3/TRBV12-4,CASRPTGNNQPQHF,TGTGCCAGCAGGCCGACAGGGAACAATCAGCCCCAGCATTTT
-,-,TRBJ2-3,TRBV6-1,CASRRGVFTATDTQYF,TGTGCCAGCAGACGTGGAGTCTTTACCGCCACAGATACGCAGTATTTT
-,few,TRBJ1-5,TRBV7-2,CASSLKILSNQPQHF,TGTGCCAGCAGCTTAAAAATCCTCAGCAATCAGCCCCAGCATTTT